Following are 4 T cell receptor beta chains from one sample sequenced in a study of T cells after yellow fever vaccination. TCRdb reprocessed the 5' RACE reads with MiXCR, giving one entry per CDR3 protein. This repertoire shows some 560,000 distinct CDR3 sequences, about 19% found once; its top ten account for roughly an eighth. Sequencing was performed on PBMCs, taken 15 days after the yellow fever booster vaccination. Receptor source: a man aged 25 to 45 who received the YFV17D yellow fever vaccine.

This clonotype was counted a few times. The CDR3 sequence is CASSPRGSWVYEQYF. CDR3 bases: TGTGCCAGCAGCCCCAGGGGCAGTTGGGTCTACGAGCAGTACTTC. The chain combines TRBV7-2 with TRBJ2-7; the D gene is possibly TRBD1 (6 bases). The CDR3 sequence is 15 residues long. Trimming took 5 bases from V and 3 from J, leaving 17 bases between them. Looked up from germline, CDR1 is SGHTA and CDR2 is FQGNSA.

This clonotype was recorded a few times. V is TRBV6-2 or TRBV6-3 and J is TRBJ2-3, with D possibly being TRBD2 (5 bases). V lost 4 bases and J 3 bases, leaving 14 bases between the germline ends. The CDR3 spans 15 residues. The germline gives CDR1 MNHEY, CDR2 SVGEGT. DNA of the CDR3: TGTGCCAGCAGTTTCCAGCGGAACCCTACAGATACGCAGTATTTT. Residues: CASSFQRNPTDTQYF.

The chain uses TRBV7-2 and TRBJ2-1, with D possibly TRBD2 on 6 matching bases. The CDR3 consists of 12 residues. Germline V gene lookup returns CDR1 SGHTA and CDR2 FQGNSA. Trimming removed 6 bases from V and 10 bases from J, with 13 bases in between. The CDR3 is CASSSVAGEQFF. CDR3 in DNA: TGTGCCAGCAGTTCAGTTGCGGGGGAGCAGTTCTTC. The full variable domain, in which reference TRBV7-2 and TRBJ2-1 provide the parts outside the CDR3, is GAGVSQSPSNKVTEKGKDVELRCDPISGHTALYWYRQSLGQGLEFLIYFQGNSAPDKSGLPSDRFSAERTGGSVSTLTIQRTQQEDSAVYLCASSSVAGEQFFGPGTRLTVL.

This clonotype was seen more than once but under ten times. V gene TRBV9 combines with J gene TRBJ2-3, with 9 bases matching TRBD2. This CDR3 contains 16 residues. In germline, CDR1 is SGDLS, CDR2 YYNGEE. J lost 2 bases, V lost 3 bases, and 7 bases had no gene match. CDR3 sequence: CASSAAGTSNTDTQYF. The CDR3 DNA sequence: TGTGCCAGCAGCGCAGCAGGGACTAGCAACACAGATACGCAGTATTTT.